The clone carrying this T cell receptor (beta chain) was seen a handful of times. Its antigen is not identified. The data are from a study of blood T cells in healthy people across ages. Alongside a J-beta primer mix, a sample-barcoded 5' primer served in a second PCR lasting about 6 to 12 cycles. TCRdb independently ran MiXCR on the 5' RACE reads; one entry per CDR3 protein. The table includes 1.5 million to 2 million distinct CDR3 sequences, about 28% detected once. Healthy Caucasians from Russia aged about 6 to 90 served as donors. CDR1 is SGHRS and CDR2 is YFSETQ in the germline V gene. The CDR3 is 16 residues long. Trimming stripped 4 bases from V and 3 bases from J, with 19 bases between. Whole-study findings and limits: Diversity estimates from one million T cells were considered underestimates. More naive CD4+ cells and higher diversity were found in long-lived than in aged donors. Samples with more naive T cells showed higher observed beta diversity.

This chain uses TRBV5-1 with TRBJ1-2; D might be TRBD1 (6 bases). Sequencing input: blood. The TCR was taken from a woman aged 25 to 39 in good health. The CDR3: CASSPASQGRYYGYTF. The CDR3 nucleotides are TGCGCCAGCAGCCCTGCGTCACAGGGCCGATACTATGGCTACACCTTC.